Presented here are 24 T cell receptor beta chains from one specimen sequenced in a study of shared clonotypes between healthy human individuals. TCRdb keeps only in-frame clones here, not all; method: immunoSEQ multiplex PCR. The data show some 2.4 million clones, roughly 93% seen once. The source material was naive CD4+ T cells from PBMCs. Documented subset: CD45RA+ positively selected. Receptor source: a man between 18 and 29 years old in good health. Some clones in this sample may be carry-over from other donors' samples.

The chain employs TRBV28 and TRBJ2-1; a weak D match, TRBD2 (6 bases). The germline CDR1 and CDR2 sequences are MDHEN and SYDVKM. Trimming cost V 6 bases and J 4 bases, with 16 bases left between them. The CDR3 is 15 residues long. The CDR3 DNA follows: TGTGCCAGCAGGAATAGCGGAGGATATTACAATGAGCAGTTCTTC. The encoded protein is CASRNSGGYYNEQFF.

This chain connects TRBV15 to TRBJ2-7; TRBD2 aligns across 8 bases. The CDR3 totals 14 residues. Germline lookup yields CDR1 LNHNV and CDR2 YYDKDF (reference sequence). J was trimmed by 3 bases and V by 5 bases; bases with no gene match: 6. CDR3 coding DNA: TGTGCCACCAGCTCCCTAGCGGGCTTCTACGAGCAGTACTTC. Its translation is CATSSLAGFYEQYF. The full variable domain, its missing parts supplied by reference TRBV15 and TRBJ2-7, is DAMVIQNPRYQVTQFGKPVTLSCSQTLNHNVMYWYQQKSSQAPKLLFHYYDKDFNNEADTPDNFQSRRPNTSFCFLDIRSPGLGDTAMYLCATSSLAGFYEQYFGPGTRLTVT.

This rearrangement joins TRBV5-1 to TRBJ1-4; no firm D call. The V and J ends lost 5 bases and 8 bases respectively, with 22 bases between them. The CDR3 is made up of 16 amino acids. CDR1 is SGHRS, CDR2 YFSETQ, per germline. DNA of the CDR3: TGCGCCAGCAGGAACATTCCGCGTAGATGGTGGGAAAAACTGTTTTTT. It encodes CASRNIPRRWWEKLFF.

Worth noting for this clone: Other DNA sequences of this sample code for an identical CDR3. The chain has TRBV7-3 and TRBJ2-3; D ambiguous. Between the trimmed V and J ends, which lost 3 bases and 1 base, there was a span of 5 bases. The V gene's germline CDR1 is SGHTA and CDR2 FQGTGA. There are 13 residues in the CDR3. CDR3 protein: CASSFGGTDTQYF. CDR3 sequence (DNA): TGTGCCAGCAGCTTTGGAGGCACAGATACGCAGTATTTT.

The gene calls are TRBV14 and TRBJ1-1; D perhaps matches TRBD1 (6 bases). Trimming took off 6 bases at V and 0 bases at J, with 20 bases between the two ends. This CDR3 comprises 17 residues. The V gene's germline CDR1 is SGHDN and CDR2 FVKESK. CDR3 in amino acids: CASSRVQGSTMNTEAFF. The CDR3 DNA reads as TGTGCCAGCAGTCGAGTACAGGGTTCTACAATGAACACTGAAGCTTTCTTT. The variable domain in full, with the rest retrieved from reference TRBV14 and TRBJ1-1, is EAGVTQFPSHSVIEKGQTVTLRCDPISGHDNLYWYRRVMGKEIKFLLHFVKESKQDESGMPNNRFLAERTGGTYSTLKVQPAELEDSGVYFCASSRVQGSTMNTEAFFGQGTRLTVV.

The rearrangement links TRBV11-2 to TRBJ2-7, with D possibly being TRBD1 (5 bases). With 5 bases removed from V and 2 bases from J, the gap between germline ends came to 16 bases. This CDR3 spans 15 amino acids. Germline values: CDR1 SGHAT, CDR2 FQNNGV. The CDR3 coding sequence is TGTGCCAGCAGCCAAAGACAGTTGGAAGCCTACGAGCAGTACTTC. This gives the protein CASSQRQLEAYEQYF.

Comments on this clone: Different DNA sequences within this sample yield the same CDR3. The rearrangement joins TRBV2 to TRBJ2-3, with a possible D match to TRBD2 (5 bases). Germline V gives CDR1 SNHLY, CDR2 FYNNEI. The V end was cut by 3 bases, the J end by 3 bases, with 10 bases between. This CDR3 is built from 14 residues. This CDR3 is CASSEAGGTDTQYF. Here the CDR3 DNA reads TGTGCCAGCAGTGAGGCGGGTGGGACAGATACGCAGTATTTT.

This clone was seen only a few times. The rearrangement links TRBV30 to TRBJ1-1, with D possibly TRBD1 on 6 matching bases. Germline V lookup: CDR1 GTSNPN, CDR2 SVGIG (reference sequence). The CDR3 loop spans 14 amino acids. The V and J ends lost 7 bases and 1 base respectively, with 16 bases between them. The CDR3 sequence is CASHRDTSNTEAFF. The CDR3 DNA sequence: TGTGCCTCCCACCGGGACACTTCGAACACTGAAGCTTTCTTT.

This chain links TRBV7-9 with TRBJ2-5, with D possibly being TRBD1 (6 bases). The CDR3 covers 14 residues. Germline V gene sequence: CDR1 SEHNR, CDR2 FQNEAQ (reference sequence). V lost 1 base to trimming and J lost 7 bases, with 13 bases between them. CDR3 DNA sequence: TGTGCCAGCAGCTTAGTGGGGGCCATGGGGACCCAGTACTTC. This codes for CASSLVGAMGTQYF.

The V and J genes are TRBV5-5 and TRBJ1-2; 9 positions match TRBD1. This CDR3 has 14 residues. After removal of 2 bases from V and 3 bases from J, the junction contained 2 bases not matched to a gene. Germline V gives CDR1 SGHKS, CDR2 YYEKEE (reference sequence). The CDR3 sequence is CASSFDRGDYGYTF. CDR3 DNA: TGTGCCAGCAGCTTCGACAGGGGGGACTATGGCTACACCTTC.

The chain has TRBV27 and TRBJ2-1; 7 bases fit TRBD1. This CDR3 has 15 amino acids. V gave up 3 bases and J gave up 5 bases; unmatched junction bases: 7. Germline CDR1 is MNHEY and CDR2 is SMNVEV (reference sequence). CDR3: CASSLRGGRNNEQFF. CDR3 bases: TGTGCCAGCAGTTTGAGAGGGGGCCGGAACAATGAGCAGTTCTTC.

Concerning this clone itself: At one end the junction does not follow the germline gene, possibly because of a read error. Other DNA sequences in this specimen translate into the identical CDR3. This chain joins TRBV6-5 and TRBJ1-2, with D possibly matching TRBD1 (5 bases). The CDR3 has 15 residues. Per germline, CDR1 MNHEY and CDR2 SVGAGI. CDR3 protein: CASSLSSGTYYGYTF. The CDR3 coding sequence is TGTGCCAGCAGTTTATCCAGCGGGACCTACTACGGCTACACCTTC.

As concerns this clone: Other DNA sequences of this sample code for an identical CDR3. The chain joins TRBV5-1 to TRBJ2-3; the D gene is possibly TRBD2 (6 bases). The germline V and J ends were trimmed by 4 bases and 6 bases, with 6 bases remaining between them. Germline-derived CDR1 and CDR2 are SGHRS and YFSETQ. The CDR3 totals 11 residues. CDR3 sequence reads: CASSSGDTQYF. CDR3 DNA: TGCGCCAGCAGCAGCGGGGATACGCAGTATTTT.

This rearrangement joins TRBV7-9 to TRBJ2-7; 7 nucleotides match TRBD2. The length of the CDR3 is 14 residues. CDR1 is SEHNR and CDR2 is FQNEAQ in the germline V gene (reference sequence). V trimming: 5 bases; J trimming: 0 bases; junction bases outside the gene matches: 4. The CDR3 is CASSISGTSYEQYF. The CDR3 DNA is TGTGCCAGCAGCATCAGCGGGACCTCCTACGAGCAGTACTTC.

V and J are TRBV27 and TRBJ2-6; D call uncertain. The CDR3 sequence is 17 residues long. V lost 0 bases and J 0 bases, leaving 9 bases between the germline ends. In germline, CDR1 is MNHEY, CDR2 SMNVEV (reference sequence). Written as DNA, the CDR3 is TGTGCCAGCAGTTTATCTCTACGGCCCTCTGGGGCCAACGTCCTGACTTTC. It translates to CASSLSLRPSGANVLTF.

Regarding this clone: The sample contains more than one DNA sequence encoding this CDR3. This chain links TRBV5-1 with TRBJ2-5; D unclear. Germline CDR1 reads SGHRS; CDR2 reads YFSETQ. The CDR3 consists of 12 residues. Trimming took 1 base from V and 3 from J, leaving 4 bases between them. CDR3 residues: CASSLTEETQYF. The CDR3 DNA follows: TGCGCCAGCAGCTTGACTGAAGAGACCCAGTACTTC.

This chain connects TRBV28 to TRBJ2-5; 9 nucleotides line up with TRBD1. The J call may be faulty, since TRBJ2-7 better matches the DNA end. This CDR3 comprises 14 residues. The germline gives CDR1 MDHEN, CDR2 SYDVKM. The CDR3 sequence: CASVVGQGSHEQYF. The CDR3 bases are TGTGCCAGCGTCGTTGGACAGGGGTCCCACGAGCAGTACTTC.

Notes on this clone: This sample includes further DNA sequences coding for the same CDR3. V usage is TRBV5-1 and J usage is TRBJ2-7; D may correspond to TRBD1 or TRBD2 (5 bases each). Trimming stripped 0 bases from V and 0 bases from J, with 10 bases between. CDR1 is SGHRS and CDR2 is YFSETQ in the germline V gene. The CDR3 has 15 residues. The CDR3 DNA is TGCGCCAGCAGCTTGGGGGGCGCGGGCTCCTACGAGCAGTACTTC. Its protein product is CASSLGGAGSYEQYF.

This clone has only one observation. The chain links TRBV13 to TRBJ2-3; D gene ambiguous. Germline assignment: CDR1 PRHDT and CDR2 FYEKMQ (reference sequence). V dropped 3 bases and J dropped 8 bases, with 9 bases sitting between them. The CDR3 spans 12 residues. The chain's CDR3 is CASSFRRGTQYF. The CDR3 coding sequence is TGTGCCAGCAGCTTCCGCAGAGGTACGCAGTATTTT. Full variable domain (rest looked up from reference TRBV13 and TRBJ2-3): AAGVIQSPRHLIKEKRETATLKCYPIPRHDTVYWYQQGPGQDPQFLISFYEKMQSDKGSIPDRFSAQQFSDYHSELNMSSLELGDSALYFCASSFRRGTQYFGPGTRLTVL.

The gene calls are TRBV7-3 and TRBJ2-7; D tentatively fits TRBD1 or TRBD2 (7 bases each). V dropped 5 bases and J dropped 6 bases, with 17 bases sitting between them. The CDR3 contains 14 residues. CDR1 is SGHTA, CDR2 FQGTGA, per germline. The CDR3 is CASSPSTGEGEQYF. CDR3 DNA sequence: TGTGCCAGCAGCCCCAGCACAGGGGAGGGCGAGCAGTACTTC. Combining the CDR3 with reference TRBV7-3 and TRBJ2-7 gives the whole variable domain GAGVSQTPSNKVTEKGKYVELRCDPISGHTALYWYRQSLGQGPEFLIYFQGTGAADDSGLPNDRFFAVRPEGSVSTLKIQRTERGDSAVYLCASSPSTGEGEQYFGPGTRLTVT.

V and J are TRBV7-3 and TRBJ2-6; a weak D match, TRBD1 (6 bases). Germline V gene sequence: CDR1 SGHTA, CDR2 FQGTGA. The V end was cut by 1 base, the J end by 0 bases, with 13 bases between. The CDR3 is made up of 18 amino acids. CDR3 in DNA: TGTGCCAGCAGCTTAATAGCATTGACAGGCTCTGGGGCCAACGTCCTGACTTTC. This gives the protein CASSLIALTGSGANVLTF.

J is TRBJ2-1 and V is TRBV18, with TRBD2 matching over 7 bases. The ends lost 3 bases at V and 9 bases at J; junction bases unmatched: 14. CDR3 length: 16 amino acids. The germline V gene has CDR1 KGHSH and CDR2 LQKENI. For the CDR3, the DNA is TGTGCCAGCTCACCCTTGATGGGGAGGGCCGGGGGTGAGCAGTTCTTC. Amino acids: CASSPLMGRAGGEQFF.

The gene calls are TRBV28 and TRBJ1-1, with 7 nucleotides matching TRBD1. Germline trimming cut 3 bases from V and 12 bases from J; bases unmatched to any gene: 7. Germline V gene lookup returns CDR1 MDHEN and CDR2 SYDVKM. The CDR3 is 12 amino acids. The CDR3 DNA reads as TGTGCCAGCAGTTTCAGGGGGACCGTTACTTTCTTT. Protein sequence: CASSFRGTVTFF.

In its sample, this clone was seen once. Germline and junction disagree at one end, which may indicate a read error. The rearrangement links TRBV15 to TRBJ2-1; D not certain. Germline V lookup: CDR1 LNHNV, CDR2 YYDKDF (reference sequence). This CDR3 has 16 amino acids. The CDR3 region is CATSRSAGEWSSEWVF. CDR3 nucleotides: TGTGCCACCAGCAGATCTGCCGGAGAATGGAGTTCTGAATGGGTCTTC.